The subject of this entry is one T cell receptor (beta chain). This sample is part of a study of blood T cells in healthy people across ages. For the second PCR, which ran for about 7 to 11 cycles, a sample-barcoded 5' primer and a J-beta primer mix were used. Each cDNA molecule, via a template-switch adaptor with 12 random nucleotides, was tagged. Each CDR3 protein gets one entry after TCRdb re-called the 5' RACE reads with MiXCR. The sample lists 950,000 to 1,200,000 distinct CDR3 sequences; more than 30% were seen once. From germline, CDR1 is SGHTA and CDR2 FQGNSA. Deletions cut 5 bases from V and 0 bases from J, with 13 bases between. The CDR3 has 15 amino acids.

The chain couples TRBV7-2 to TRBJ1-2, with a weak D call TRBD1 (6 bases). The material sequenced was blood. The TCR sequence derives from a man aged 18-30 years in good health. The CDR3 here is CASSPDRRTNYGYTF. The CDR3 DNA is TGTGCCAGCAGCCCCGACAGGCGAACTAACTATGGCTACACCTTC.